The T cell receptor beta chain described here comes from a study of T-cell memory formation after mild COVID-19. Whole-study context: The study found TCR clusters largely donor specific.

V lost 1 base, J lost 7 bases, and 6 bases lay in between. The CDR3 runs to 12 residues. From germline, CDR1 is KGHSH and CDR2 LQKENI. This clonotype was counted a few times. What it binds is unknown. Study results and caveats: Cross-reactive memory seemingly joined, as some responding clones were found in pre-infection memory. Shrinking CD4+ clones resided mostly in CM and EM, and CD8+ ones in EMRA. Clones that got smaller from day 15 to 85 had even CD4/CD8, while clones growing later tipped toward CD4+.

Via MiXCR, TCRdb re-called the 5' RACE reads, giving one row per CDR3 protein. The table shows 55,000 to 70,000 distinct CDR3 sequences, with about 27% occurring only once. The receptor's source is a man in his late teens or twenties who had mild COVID-19 (a few samples of this study predate the infection). Cell type and time point are not known. This rearrangement joins TRBV18 to TRBJ2-3; D call uncertain. The sample was PBMCs or a T cell subset sorted from them (not recorded which). The CDR3 DNA sequence: TGTGCCAGCTCACCACAGGAGAATACGCAGTATTTT. It translates to CASSPQENTQYF.